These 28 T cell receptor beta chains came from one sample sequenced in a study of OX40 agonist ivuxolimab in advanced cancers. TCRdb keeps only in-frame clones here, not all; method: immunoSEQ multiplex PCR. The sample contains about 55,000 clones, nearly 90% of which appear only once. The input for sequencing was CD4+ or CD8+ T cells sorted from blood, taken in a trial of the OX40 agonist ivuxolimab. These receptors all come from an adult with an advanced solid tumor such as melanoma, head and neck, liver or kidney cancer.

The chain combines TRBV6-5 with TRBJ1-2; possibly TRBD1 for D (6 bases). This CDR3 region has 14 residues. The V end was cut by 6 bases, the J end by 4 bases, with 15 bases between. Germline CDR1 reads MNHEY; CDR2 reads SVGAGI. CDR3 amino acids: CASRRKQGSYGYTF. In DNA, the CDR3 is TGTGCCAGCAGGAGGAAACAGGGTTCCTATGGCTACACCTTC.

The CDR3 bases are TGTGCTAGCGCCCGGGACTCGCCGCCGAGCGGGGAGCTGTTTTTT. Amino acids: CASARDSPPSGELFF. V usage is TRBV7-7 and J usage is TRBJ2-2, with D possibly matching TRBD2 (6 bases). The CDR3 runs to 15 residues. The V gene's germline CDR1 is SSHAT and CDR2 FNYEAQ (reference sequence).

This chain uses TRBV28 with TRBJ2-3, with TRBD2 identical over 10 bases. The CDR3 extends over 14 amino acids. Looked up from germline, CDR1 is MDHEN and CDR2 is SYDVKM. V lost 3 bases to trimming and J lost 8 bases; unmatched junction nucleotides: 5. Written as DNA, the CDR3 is TGTGCCAGCAGTTTGCTAGCGGGGGACCGTACGCAGTATTTT. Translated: CASSLLAGDRTQYF.

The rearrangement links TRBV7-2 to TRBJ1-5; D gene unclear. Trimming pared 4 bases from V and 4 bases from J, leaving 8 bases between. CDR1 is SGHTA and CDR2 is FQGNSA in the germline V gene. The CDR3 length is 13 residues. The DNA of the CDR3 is TGTGCCAGCAGCTCAAATCTTAATCAGCCCCAGCATTTT. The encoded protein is CASSSNLNQPQHF.

The CDR3 region has the DNA TGTGCCAGCAGTTACTCTCCCACAGGTTCTACCTACGAGCAGTACTTC. It encodes CASSYSPTGSTYEQYF. The chain couples TRBV6-5 to TRBJ2-5, with D possibly being TRBD1 (5 bases). The closer fit of TRBJ2-7 to the DNA end suggests the J call may be wrong. CDR1 is MNHEY, CDR2 SVGAGI, per germline. The CDR3 runs 16 residues.

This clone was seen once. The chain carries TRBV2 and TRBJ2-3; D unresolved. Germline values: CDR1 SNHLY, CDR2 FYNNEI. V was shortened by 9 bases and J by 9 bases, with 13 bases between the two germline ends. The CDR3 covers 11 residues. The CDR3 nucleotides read TGTGCCAGTGGAAATTACGGCACGCAGTATTTT. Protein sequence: CASGNYGTQYF.

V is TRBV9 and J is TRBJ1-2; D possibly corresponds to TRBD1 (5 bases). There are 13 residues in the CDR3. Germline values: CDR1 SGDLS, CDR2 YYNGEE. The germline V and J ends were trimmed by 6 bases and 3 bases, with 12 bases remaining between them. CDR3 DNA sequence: TGTGCCAGCAACCCCGGAGGGGACTATGGCTACACCTTC. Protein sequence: CASNPGGDYGYTF.

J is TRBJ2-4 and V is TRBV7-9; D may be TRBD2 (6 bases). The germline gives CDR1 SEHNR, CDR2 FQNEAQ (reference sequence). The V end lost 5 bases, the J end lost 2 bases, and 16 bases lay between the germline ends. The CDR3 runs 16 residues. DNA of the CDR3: TGTGCCAGCAGCCCACCGGGACTGGCCACCAAAAACATTCAGTACTTC. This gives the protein CASSPPGLATKNIQYF.

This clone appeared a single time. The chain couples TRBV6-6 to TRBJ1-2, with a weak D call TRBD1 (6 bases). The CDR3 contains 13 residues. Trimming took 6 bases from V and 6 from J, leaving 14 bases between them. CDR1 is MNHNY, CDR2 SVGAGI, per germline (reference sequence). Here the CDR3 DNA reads TGTGCCAGCAGACCGAGGGGGGGGGATGGCTACACCTTC. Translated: CASRPRGGDGYTF.

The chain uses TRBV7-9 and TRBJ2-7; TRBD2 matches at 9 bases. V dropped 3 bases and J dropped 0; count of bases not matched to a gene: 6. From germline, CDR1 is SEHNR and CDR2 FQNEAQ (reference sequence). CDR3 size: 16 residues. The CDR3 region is CASSLATSGYSYEQYF. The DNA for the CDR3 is TGTGCCAGCAGCTTGGCGACTAGCGGATACTCCTACGAGCAGTACTTC.

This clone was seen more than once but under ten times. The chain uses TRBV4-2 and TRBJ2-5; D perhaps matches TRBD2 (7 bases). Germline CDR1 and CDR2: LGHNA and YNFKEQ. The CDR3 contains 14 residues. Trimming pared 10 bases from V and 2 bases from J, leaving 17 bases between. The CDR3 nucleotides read TGTGCCATCCTCCACGGGGGGCCACAAGAGACCCAGTACTTC. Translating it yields CAILHGGPQETQYF.

The CDR3 DNA reads TGTGCCAGCTCACCGAGTCAGGGGGGGTCTGAAGCTTTCTTT. Translating it yields CASSPSQGGSEAFF. The chain combines TRBV18 with TRBJ1-1; 7 bases align to TRBD1. Germline assignment: CDR1 KGHSH and CDR2 LQKENI. The CDR3 covers 14 residues. V was pared by 3 bases and J by 6 bases, with 7 bases of the junction left unmatched.

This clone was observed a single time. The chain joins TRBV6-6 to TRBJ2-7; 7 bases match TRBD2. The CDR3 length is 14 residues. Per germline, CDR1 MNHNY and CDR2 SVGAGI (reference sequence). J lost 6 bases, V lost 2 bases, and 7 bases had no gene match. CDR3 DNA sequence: TGTGCCAGCAGTTACGGGGGGAGGGCTGGCGAGCAGTACTTC. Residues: CASSYGGRAGEQYF.

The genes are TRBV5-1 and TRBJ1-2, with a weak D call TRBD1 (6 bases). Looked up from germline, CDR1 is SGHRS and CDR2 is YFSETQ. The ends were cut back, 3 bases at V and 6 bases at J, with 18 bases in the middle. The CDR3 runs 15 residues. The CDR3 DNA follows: TGCGCCAGCAGCTCCAGTTGGGGGGCGCAGGATGGCTACACCTTC. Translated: CASSSSWGAQDGYTF.

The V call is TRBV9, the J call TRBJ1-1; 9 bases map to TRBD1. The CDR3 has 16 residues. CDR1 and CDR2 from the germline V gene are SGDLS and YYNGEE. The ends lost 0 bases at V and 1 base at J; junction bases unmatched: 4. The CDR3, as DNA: TGTGCCAGCAGCGTAGGTGACAGGGGGTGGAACACTGAAGCTTTCTTT. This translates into CASSVGDRGWNTEAFF. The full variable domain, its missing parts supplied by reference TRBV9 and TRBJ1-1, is DSGVTQTPKHLITATGQRVTLRCSPRSGDLSVYWYQQSLDQGLQFLIQYYNGEERAKGNILERFSAQQFPDLHSELNLSSLELGDSALYFCASSVGDRGWNTEAFFGQGTRLTVV.

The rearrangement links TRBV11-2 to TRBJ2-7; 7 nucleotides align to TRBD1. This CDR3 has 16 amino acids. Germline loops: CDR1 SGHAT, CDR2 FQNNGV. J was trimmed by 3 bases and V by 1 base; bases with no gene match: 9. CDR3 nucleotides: TGTGCCAGCAGCTTAGCCTCGGGACAGACAATCTACGAGCAGTACTTC. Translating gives CASSLASGQTIYEQYF.

The CDR3, as DNA: TGTGCCAGCAGCTTAAGTGAGCAGTTCTTC. It encodes CASSLSEQFF. V and J are TRBV7-2 and TRBJ2-1; D gene ambiguous. Germline assignment: CDR1 SGHTA and CDR2 FQGNSA. Trimming shortened V by 2 bases and J by 9 bases, and 2 bases separated the two germline ends. The CDR3 runs 10 residues.

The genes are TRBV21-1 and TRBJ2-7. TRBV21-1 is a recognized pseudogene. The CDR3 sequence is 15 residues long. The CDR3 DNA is TGTGCCAGCAGCCTCGGGGCCCAAGAGCCCTACGAGCAGTACTTC. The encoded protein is CASSLGAQEPYEQYF.

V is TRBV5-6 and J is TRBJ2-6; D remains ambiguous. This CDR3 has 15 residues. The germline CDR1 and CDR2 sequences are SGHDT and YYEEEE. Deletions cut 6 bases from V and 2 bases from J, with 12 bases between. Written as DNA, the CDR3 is TGTGCCAGCACCTACTCGATCCCTGGGGCCAACGTCCTGACTTTC. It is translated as CASTYSIPGANVLTF.

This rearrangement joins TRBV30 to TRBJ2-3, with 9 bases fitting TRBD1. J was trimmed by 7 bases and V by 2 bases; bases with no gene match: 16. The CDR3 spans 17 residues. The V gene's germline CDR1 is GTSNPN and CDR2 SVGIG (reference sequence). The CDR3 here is CAWSRVWGQGGQHTQYF. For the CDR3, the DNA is TGTGCCTGGAGTCGGGTTTGGGGACAGGGTGGGCAACATACGCAGTATTTT. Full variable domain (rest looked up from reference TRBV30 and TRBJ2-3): SQTIHQWPATLVQPVGSPLSLECTVEGTSNPNLYWYRQAAGRGLQLLFYSVGIGQISSEVPQNLSASRPQDRQFILSSKKLLLSDSGFYLCAWSRVWGQGGQHTQYFGPGTRLTVL.

DNA for the CDR3: TGCAGCGCAGCTCAGGGGACAGCCCAGTACTTC. Protein: CSAAQGTAQYF. V gene TRBV29-1 combines with J gene TRBJ2-7, with 7 positions matching TRBD1. After removal of 7 bases from V and 10 bases from J, the junction contained 10 bases not matched to a gene. Germline V lookup: CDR1 SQVTM, CDR2 ANQGSEA. This CDR3 has 11 amino acids.

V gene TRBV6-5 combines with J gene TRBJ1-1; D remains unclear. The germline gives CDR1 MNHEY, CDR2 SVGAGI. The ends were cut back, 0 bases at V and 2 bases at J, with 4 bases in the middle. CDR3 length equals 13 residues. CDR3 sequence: CASSYSSNTEAFF. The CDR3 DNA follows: TGTGCCAGCAGTTACTCCAGTAACACTGAAGCTTTCTTT.

The DNA for the CDR3 is TGTGCCAGCAGCTTAGGAAGTCATCAGCCCCAGCATTTT. It codes for CASSLGSHQPQHF. The chain couples TRBV11-2 to TRBJ1-5; unclear D gene. CDR3 length: 13 amino acids. CDR1 is SGHAT, CDR2 FQNNGV, per germline. Trimming stripped 1 base from V and 5 bases from J, with 6 bases between.

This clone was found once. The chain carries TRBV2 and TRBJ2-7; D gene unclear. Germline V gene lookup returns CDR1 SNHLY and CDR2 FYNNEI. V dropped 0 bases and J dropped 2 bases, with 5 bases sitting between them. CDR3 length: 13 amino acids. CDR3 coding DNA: TGTGCCAGCAGTGAAGCGGCCGCCTACGAGCAGTACTTC. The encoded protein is CASSEAAAYEQYF.

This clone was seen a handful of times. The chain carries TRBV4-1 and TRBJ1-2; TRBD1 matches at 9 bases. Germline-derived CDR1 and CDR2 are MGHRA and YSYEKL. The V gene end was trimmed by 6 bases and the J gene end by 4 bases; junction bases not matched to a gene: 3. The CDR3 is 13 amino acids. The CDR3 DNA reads TGCGCCAGCAGTCACAGGGGGCCCTATGGCTACACCTTC. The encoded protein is CASSHRGPYGYTF.

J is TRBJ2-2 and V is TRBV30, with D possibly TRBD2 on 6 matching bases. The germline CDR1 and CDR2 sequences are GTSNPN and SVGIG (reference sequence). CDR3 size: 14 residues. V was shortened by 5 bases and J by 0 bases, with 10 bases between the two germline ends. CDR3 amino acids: CAWETRANTGELFF. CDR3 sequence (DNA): TGTGCCTGGGAGACTAGGGCGAACACCGGGGAGCTGTTTTTT. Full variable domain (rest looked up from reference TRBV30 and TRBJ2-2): SQTIHQWPATLVQPVGSPLSLECTVEGTSNPNLYWYRQAAGRGLQLLFYSVGIGQISSEVPQNLSASRPQDRQFILSSKKLLLSDSGFYLCAWETRANTGELFFGEGSRLTVL.

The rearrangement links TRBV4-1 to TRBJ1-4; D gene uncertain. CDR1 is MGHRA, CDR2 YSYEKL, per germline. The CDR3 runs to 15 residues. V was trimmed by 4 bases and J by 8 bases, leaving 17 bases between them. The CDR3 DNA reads TGCGCCAGCAGCCCACTGGCCCTAACCAAAGAAAAACTGTTTTTT. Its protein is CASSPLALTKEKLFF.

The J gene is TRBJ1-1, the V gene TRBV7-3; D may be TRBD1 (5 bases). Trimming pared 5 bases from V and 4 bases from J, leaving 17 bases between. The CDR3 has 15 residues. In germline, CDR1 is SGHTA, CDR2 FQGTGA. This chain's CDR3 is CASSPQQAIGTEAFF. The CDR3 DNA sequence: TGTGCCAGCAGCCCTCAACAGGCGATAGGCACTGAAGCTTTCTTT. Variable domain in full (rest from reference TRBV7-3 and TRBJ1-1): GAGVSQTPSNKVTEKGKYVELRCDPISGHTALYWYRQSLGQGPEFLIYFQGTGAADDSGLPNDRFFAVRPEGSVSTLKIQRTERGDSAVYLCASSPQQAIGTEAFFGQGTRLTVV.